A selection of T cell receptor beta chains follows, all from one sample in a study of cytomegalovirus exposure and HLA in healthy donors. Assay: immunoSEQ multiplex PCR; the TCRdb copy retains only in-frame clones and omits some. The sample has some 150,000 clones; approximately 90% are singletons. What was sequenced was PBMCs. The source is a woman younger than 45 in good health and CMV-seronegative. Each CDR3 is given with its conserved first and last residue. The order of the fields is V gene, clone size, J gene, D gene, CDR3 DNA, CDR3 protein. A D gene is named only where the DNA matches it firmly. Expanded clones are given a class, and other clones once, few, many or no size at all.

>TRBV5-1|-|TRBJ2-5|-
TGCGCCAGCAGCTATCGACAGGCCCAAGAGACCCAGTACTTC
CASSYRQAQETQYF
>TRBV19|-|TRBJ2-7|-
TGTGCCAGTAGTCGCGGGGTAAACTACGAGCAGTACTTC
CASSRGVNYEQYF
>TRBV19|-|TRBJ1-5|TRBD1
TGTGCCAGTAGTCCTCCCCGGACAGGGGATAGCAATCAGCCCCAGCATTTT
CASSPPRTGDSNQPQHF
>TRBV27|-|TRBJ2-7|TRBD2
TGTGCCAGCAGTTTATCCTCTAGCGGGGGGTTCCCCTACGAGCAGTACTTC
CASSLSSSGGFPYEQYF
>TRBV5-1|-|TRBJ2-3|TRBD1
TGCGCCAGCAGCCTGGGACAGGCAACTAGCACAGATACGCAGTATTTT
CASSLGQATSTDTQYF
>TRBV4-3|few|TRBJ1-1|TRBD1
TGCGCCAGCAGCGGACAGGGGGCGCTAGGGAACGCTGAAGCTTTCTTT
CASSGQGALGNAEAFF
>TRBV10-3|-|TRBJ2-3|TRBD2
TGTGCCATCAGCGAACCGGGACTAGTCTCAGATACGCAGTATTTT
CAISEPGLVSDTQYF
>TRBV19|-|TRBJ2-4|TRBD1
TGTGCCAGTAGTATAGACCCCACAGGGGGTTATGACATTCAGTACTTC
CASSIDPTGGYDIQYF
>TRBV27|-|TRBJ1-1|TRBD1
TGTGCCAGCAGTTCCAACAGGGGAGGCACTGAAGCTTTCTTT
CASSSNRGGTEAFF
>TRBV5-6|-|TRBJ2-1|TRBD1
TGTGCCAGCAGCCTCACAGGGGTCGATGAGCAGTTCTTC
CASSLTGVDEQFF
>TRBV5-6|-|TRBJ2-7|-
TGTGCCAGCAGCTTGGTAGAAAGAACCAACGAGCAGTACTTC
CASSLVERTNEQYF
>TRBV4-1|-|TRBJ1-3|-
TGCGCCAGCAGCCACCCTCCGGCACGGAGAGGAAACACCATATATTTT
CASSHPPARRGNTIYF
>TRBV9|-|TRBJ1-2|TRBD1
TGTGCCAGCAGCGTAAAGGGGGCTGGTGGCTACACCTTC
CASSVKGAGGYTF
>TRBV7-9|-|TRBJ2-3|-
TGTGCCAGCAGCTATGGACAGGATACGCAGTATTTT
CASSYGQDTQYF
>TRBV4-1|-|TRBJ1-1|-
TGCGCCAGCAGCCAAGTTGCAGGGACTGAAGCTTTCTTT
CASSQVAGTEAFF
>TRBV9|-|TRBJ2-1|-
TGTGCCAGCAGCGTAGACGGGGGCTCCTACAATGAGCAGTTCTTC
CASSVDGGSYNEQFF
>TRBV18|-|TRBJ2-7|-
TGTGCCAGCTCACCAATATGGCCCTCCTACGAGCAGTACTTC
CASSPIWPSYEQYF
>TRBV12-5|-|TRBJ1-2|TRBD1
TGTGCTAGTGGTTTGCCCACAGGGGTGGGGGGCTACACCTTC
CASGLPTGVGGYTF
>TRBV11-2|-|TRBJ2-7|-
TGTGCCAGCAGGCCAACGGGAAGCTACGAGCAGTACTTC
CASRPTGSYEQYF
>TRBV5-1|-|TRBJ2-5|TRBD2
TGCGCCAGCAGCTTGACACTAGCGGGGATTGGGGAGACCCAGTACTTC
CASSLTLAGIGETQYF
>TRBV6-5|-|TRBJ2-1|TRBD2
TGTGCCAGCAGTCACGGGACTAGCGGGGCCTTTGAGCAGTTCTTC
CASSHGTSGAFEQFF
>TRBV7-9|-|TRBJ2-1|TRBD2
TGTGCCAGCAGCTCCCGGGGGGGCTGGAATGAGCAGTTCTTC
CASSSRGGWNEQFF
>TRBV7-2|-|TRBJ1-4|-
TGTGCCAGCAGGAAAAACAGTATTAATGAAAAACTGTTTTTT
CASRKNSINEKLFF
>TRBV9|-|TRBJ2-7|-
TGTGCCAGCAGCGTAGGGCTAGCTAAGGACGAGCAGTACTTC
CASSVGLAKDEQYF
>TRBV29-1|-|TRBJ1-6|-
TGCAGCGCCGTCTTTGGCAGTGAAAATTCACCCCTCCACTTT
CSAVFGSENSPLHF
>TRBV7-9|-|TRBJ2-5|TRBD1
TGTGCCAGCAGCGACGAGCACCAGGGGGCCCAGTACTTC
CASSDEHQGAQYF
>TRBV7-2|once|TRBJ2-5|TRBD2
TGTGCCAGCAGCGGATCCGGGACTAGCGGGGGCCAAGAGACCCAGTACTTC
CASSGSGTSGGQETQYF
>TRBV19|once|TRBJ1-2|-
TGTGCCAGTAGTAATGGGGCTCGCTACACCTTC
CASSNGARYTF
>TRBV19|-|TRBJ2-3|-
TGTGCCAGTAGCGACTCTACTTGGGGCACAGATACGCAGTATTTT
CASSDSTWGTDTQYF
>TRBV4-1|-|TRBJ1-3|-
TGCGCCAGCAGCCCCCTACCGAGGGGGTTGGGAAACACCATATATTTT
CASSPLPRGLGNTIYF
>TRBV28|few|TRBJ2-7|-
TGTGCCAGCAGTTTATTGGGCCCCTACGAGCAGTACTTC
CASSLLGPYEQYF
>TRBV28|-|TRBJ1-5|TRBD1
TGTGCCAGCAGTTCAAATCGGGACAGTCGGCCCCAGCATTTT
CASSSNRDSRPQHF
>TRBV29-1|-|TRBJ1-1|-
TGCAGCGGAACGGGACATCTGGGAACTGAAGCTTTCTTT
CSGTGHLGTEAFF
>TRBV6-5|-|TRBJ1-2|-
TGTGCCAGCAGACCACAGGGCTCCTATGGCTACACCTTC
CASRPQGSYGYTF
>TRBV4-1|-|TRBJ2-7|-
TGCGCCAGCAGCTATACGCTACTAGCCGATACCTACGAGCAGTACTTC
CASSYTLLADTYEQYF
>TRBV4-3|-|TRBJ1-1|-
TGCGCCAGCAGCCAAGGGGGGGGCGTGTTCACTGAAGCTTTCTTT
CASSQGGGVFTEAFF
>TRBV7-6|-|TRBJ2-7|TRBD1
TGTGCCAGCAGCCCCAAGAAACGATACCGGGACAGTCCCTACGAGCAGTACTTC
CASSPKKRYRDSPYEQYF
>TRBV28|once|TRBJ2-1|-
TGTGCCAGCAGTTCTCCGGGAATCCTGTACAATGAGCAGTTCTTC
CASSSPGILYNEQFF
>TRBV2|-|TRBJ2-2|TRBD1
TGTGCCAGCAGGTTCCACAGGGGGCTATCAACCGGGGAGCTGTTTTTT
CASRFHRGLSTGELFF
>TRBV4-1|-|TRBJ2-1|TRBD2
TGCGCCAGCAGCCAAGACCCAGCGGGAGGGCGAGGTAATGAGCAGTTCTTC
CASSQDPAGGRGNEQFF
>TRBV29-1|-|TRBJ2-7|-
TGCAGCGTTGAAGAGGGCAAATACGAGCAGTACTTC
CSVEEGKYEQYF
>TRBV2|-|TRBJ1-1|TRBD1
TGTGCCAGCAGTGAAAGGACCAGGGCAGGGGGATGGAACACTGAAGCTTTCTTT
CASSERTRAGGWNTEAFF
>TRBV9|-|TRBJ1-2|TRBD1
TGTGCCAGCAGCGCCCCTAGAGTTCCGGGGACAGGGTTTTTTGGCTACACCTTC
CASSAPRVPGTGFFGYTF
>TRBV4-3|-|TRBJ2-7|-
TGCGCCAGCAGCCGTGCCCGATCTACCCATAACTACGAGCAGTACTTC
CASSRARSTHNYEQYF
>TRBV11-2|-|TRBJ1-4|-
TGTGCCAGCAGCGCCCTCATCCGGGGAATTAATGAAAAACTGTTTTTT
CASSALIRGINEKLFF
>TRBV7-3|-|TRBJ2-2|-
TGTGCCAGCAGCTCTGGACAGATCACCGGGGAGCTGTTTTTT
CASSSGQITGELFF
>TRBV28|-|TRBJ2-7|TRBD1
TGTGCCAGCAGTTTAGGACAGGGGGTTTCCGAGCAGTACTTC
CASSLGQGVSEQYF
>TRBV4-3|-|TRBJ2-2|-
TGCGCCAGCAGCTCGACAGCCGCGAACACCGGGGAGCTGTTTTTT
CASSSTAANTGELFF
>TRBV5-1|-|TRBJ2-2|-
TGCGCCAGCAGCTCCCGCCAGGGGAAACACGACACCGGGGAGCTGTTTTTT
CASSSRQGKHDTGELFF
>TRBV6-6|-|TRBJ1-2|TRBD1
TGTGCCAGCAGTTACGGGACAGGGAATGGCTACACCTTC
CASSYGTGNGYTF
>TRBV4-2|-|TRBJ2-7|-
TGTGCCAGCAGCCAAGATAGCACTAGACTCTACGAGCAGTACTTC
CASSQDSTRLYEQYF
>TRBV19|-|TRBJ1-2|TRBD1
TGTGCCAGTAGTATAACAACAGGGGGCAGTTACTATGGCTACACCTTC
CASSITTGGSYYGYTF
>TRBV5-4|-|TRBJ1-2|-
TGTGCCAGCAGCTTGCTCGGTTCTCACTATGGCTACACCTTC
CASSLLGSHYGYTF
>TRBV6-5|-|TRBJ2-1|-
TGTGCCAGCTCGAGTTTTGGGGACACCTACAATGAGCAGTTCTTC
CASSSFGDTYNEQFF
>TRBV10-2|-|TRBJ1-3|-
TGCGCCAGCAGTGACAGTGGAAACACCATATATTTT
CASSDSGNTIYF
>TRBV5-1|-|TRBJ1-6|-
TGCGCCAGCAGCTTGGCAGGTAGCTCCTATAATTCACCCCTCCACTTT
CASSLAGSSYNSPLHF
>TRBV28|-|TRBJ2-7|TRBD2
TGTGCCAGCTACCCCCCGACTAGCGGGAGGAACGAGCAGTACTTC
CASYPPTSGRNEQYF
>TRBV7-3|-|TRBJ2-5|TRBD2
TGTGCCAGCTCTACGGCGGGAGGGGAGGGGGAGACCCAGTACTTC
CASSTAGGEGETQYF
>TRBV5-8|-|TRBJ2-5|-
TGTGCCAGCAGCTTGGAGATGTTCTCGGGTAGGGAGACCCAGTACTTC
CASSLEMFSGRETQYF
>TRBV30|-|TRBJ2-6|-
TGTGCCTGGAGGCAGACCCAGGCGATACAGCTGGCCAACGTCCTGACTTTC
CAWRQTQAIQLANVLTF